Each of the 10 T cell receptor beta chains below was sequenced from the same sample in a study of neoadjuvant anti-PD-1 for oral cavity cancer (dated by TCRdb to the early 2020s). Receptors were amplified or captured by the immunoSEQ multiplex PCR assay. Entries here come from immuneACCESS through TCRdb and include only in-frame sequences with V and J called. Some clones fail to appear in such tables; in the studies checked, an unresolved V gene covers under half of the shortfall, and the cause of the remainder is unknown. Recorded for this sample are more than 9,500 clones; roughly three fifths of them occurred a single time. The ten most abundant clones make up 4% to 5% of the sample. Per the publication, the time point label means: after neoadjuvant nivolumab, at surgical resection. The material sequenced was PBMCs, taken after nivolumab (anti-PD-1) treatment. The source is a person between 40 and 85 years old with oral cavity squamous cell carcinoma.

The chain recombines TRBV6-1 with TRBJ2-2, with 10 bases matching TRBD2. CDR3 length: 15 residues. Germline CDR1 and CDR2: MNHNS and SASEGT. The V segment lost 6 bases and the J segment 7 bases; nucleotides outside the gene matches: 8. The CDR3 nucleotides read TGTGCCAGCAGAGCCGGGACTAGCGTCAGCGGGGAGCTGTTTTTT. Its protein product is CASRAGTSVSGELFF.

This clone showed up just a few times. Relative to the germline gene, one junction end is altered; a read error may explain this. J is TRBJ2-7 and V is TRBV30; D perhaps matches TRBD2 (6 bases). Germline-derived CDR1 and CDR2 are GTSNPN and SVGIG (reference sequence). The CDR3 is 12 amino acids. The CDR3 is CACLGEDTPRRF. CDR3 coding DNA: TGTGCCTGCCTGGGGGAGGATACCCCCCGGCGCTTC.

The chain employs TRBV5-6 and TRBJ1-3; D is possibly TRBD1 (6 bases). Germline CDR1 and CDR2: SGHDT and YYEEEE. Trimming took off 0 bases at V and 0 bases at J, with 13 bases between the two ends. The length of the CDR3 is 17 residues. The CDR3 nucleotides are TGTGCCAGCAGCTTGGCAGGGGTCTATACCTCTGGAAACACCATATATTTT. It encodes CASSLAGVYTSGNTIYF.

The J gene is TRBJ2-7, the V gene TRBV25-1; no firm D call. Trimming took 1 base from V and 6 from J, leaving 13 bases between them. The germline V gene has CDR1 MGHDK and CDR2 SYGVNS. CDR3 size: 14 residues. CDR3 residues: CASSESSPGPEQYF. Here the CDR3 DNA reads TGTGCCAGCAGTGAATCCTCTCCCGGGCCCGAGCAGTACTTC.

This chain links TRBV4-1 with TRBJ2-1; D possibly matches TRBD1 or TRBD2 (5 bases each). The V gene lost 4 bases and the J gene lost 6 bases, with 19 bases spanning the gap. The CDR3 length is 16 residues. Per the germline V gene, CDR1 is MGHRA and CDR2 is YSYEKL. The CDR3, as DNA: TGCGCCAGCAGCCCCCCCGGGGCCGTTGCCTCCAATGAGCAGTTCTTC. It is translated as CASSPPGAVASNEQFF.

This clone appeared a few times. V and J are TRBV7-9 and TRBJ2-7; 10 bases agree with TRBD2. The CDR3 is 14 amino acids. Germline values: CDR1 SEHNR, CDR2 FQNEAQ (reference sequence). The V and J ends lost 6 bases and 6 bases, in that order; junction bases with no gene match: 8. CDR3 in DNA: TGTGCCAGCAGTGAAGCGGGAGGGCGGCTCGAGCAGTACTTC. Translated: CASSEAGGRLEQYF.

The chain links TRBV19 to TRBJ1-2; D remains unclear. The CDR3 is made up of 16 amino acids. Germline CDR1 LNHDA, CDR2 SQIVND (reference sequence). V gave up 0 bases and J gave up 8 bases, with 19 bases separating them. The CDR3 loop reads CASSIDEARTRRGYTF. For the CDR3, the DNA is TGTGCCAGTAGTATAGATGAGGCCAGGACCCGCAGAGGCTACACCTTC.

The table lists this clone with a count of one. CDR3: CSVGYLQGVPSSNEKLFF. In nucleotides, the CDR3 is TGCAGCGTTGGATATTTACAGGGGGTTCCCTCGAGTAATGAAAAACTGTTTTTT. J is TRBJ1-4 and V is TRBV29-1; 8 nucleotides line up with TRBD1. This CDR3 is 18 amino acids long. Trimming removed 4 bases from V and 4 bases from J; junction bases left unmatched: 17. CDR1 is SQVTM and CDR2 is ANQGSEA in the germline V gene.

This chain's CDR3 is CASSSGTGIDEQFF. CDR3 DNA sequence: TGTGCCAGCAGTTCCGGGACAGGGATCGATGAGCAGTTCTTC. The genes are TRBV6-1 and TRBJ2-1, with 9 bases lining up with TRBD1. Germline V gene lookup returns CDR1 MNHNS and CDR2 SASEGT. The CDR3 totals 14 residues. V dropped 5 bases and J dropped 8; count of bases not matched to a gene: 7.

The CDR3 DNA reads as TGTGCCAGCAGCTTGGAGGTGTTGGCGGGTTACAATGAGCAGTTCTTC. Amino acids: CASSLEVLAGYNEQFF. J is TRBJ2-1 and V is TRBV5-8; perhaps TRBD2 as D (5 bases). CDR1 and CDR2 from the germline V gene are SGHTS and YDEGEE. Trimming shortened V by 0 bases and J by 4 bases, and 14 bases separated the two germline ends. This CDR3 contains 16 residues.